This T cell receptor beta chain is from a study of cytomegalovirus exposure and HLA in healthy donors. Findings of the study overall: Clonal expansion was found to be greater in HLA-associated TCR beta chains than in equally common others in a later analysis.

As for this clone: What it binds is not known.

A multiplex PCR was run with 60 Vbeta primers and 13 Jbeta primers. Generated by immunoSEQ multiplex PCR, the TCRdb table keeps only in-frame clones and is missing some. Here the sample spans 90,000 to 120,000 clones, about 68% being singletons. Trimming took 4 bases from V and 1 from J, leaving 8 bases between them. Germline V gives CDR1 SGHRS, CDR2 YFSETQ. This CDR3 has 14 amino acids. The clonotype comes from a male donor in good health and CMV-seropositive. Sequencing input: PBMCs. This chain links TRBV5-1 with TRBJ2-2; TRBD2 is a possible D gene (5 bases). The chain's CDR3 is CASSEDLNTGELFF. For the CDR3, the DNA is TGCGCCAGCAGCGAGGACTTGAACACCGGGGAGCTGTTTTTT.